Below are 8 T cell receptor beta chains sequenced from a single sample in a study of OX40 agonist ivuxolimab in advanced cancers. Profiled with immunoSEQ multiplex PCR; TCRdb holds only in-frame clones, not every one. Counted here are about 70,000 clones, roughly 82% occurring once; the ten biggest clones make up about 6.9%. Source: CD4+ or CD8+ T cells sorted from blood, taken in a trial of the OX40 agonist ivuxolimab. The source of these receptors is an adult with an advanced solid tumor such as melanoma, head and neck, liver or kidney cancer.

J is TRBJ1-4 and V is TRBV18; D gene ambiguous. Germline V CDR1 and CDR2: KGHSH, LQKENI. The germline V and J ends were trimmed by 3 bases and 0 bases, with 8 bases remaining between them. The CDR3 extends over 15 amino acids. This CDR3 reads CASSPLTSTNEKLFF. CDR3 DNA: TGTGCCAGCTCACCGCTCACATCAACTAATGAAAAACTGTTTTTT.

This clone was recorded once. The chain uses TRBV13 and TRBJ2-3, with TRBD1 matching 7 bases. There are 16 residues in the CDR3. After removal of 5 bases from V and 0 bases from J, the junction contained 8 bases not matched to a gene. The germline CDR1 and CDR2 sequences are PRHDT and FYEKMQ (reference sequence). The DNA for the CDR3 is TGTGCCAGCAGCCCCGGACAGGACTTTAGCACAGATACGCAGTATTTT. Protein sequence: CASSPGQDFSTDTQYF.

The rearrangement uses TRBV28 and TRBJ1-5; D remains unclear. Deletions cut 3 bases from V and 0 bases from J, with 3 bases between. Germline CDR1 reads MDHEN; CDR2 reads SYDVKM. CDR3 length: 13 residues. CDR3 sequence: CASSFTSNQPQHF. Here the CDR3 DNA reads TGTGCCAGCAGTTTCACTAGCAATCAGCCCCAGCATTTT.

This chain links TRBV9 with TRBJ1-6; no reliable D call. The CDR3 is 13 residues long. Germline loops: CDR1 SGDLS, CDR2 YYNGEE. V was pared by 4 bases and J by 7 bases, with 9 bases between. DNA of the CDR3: TGTGCCAGCAGCATGACACCCAATTCACCCCTCCACTTT. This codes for CASSMTPNSPLHF.

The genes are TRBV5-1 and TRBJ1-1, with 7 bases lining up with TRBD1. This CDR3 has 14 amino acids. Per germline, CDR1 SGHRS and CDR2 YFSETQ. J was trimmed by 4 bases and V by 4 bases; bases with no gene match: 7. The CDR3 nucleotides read TGCGCCAGCAGCCAATCACAGGGGATCACTGAAGCTTTCTTT. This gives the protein CASSQSQGITEAFF.

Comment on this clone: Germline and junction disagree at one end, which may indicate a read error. The CDR3 DNA follows: TGTACCACCAGCCGACATCAGTCCTCCTACGAGCAGTACTTC. This translates into CTTSRHQSSYEQYF. The chain combines TRBV15 with TRBJ2-7; D call uncertain. Per the germline V gene, CDR1 is LNHNV and CDR2 is YYDKDF (reference sequence). The length of the CDR3 is 14 residues.

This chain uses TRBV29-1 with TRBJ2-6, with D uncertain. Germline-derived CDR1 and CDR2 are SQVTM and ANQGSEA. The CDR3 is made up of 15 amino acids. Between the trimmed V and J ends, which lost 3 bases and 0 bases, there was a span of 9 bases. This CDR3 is CSVEGFDSGANVLTF. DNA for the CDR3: TGCAGCGTTGAGGGTTTTGACTCTGGGGCCAACGTCCTGACTTTC.

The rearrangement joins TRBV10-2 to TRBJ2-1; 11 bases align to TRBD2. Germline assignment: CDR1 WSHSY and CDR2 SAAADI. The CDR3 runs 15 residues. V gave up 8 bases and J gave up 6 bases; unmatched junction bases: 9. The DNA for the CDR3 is TGCGCCAGCGCGGCTAGCGGGGGGAAACGCAATGAGCAGTTCTTC. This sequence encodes CASAASGGKRNEQFF.